Shown below are 21 T cell receptor beta chains from a single sample sequenced in a study of cytomegalovirus exposure and HLA in healthy donors. PCR amplification relied on 60 Vbeta primers (plus 13 Jbeta primers). Clones were sequenced by immunoSEQ multiplex PCR, and TCRdb holds only the in-frame ones, with some missing. This table holds some 66,000 clones, approximately 75% found once. Sequencing was performed on PBMCs. The receptor source for this set is a man in his sixties in good health and CMV-seropositive.

V is TRBV6-1 and J is TRBJ1-1; 8 nucleotides align to TRBD1. This CDR3 has 14 amino acids. Germline V CDR1 and CDR2: MNHNS, SASEGT. V lost 5 bases, J lost 7 bases, and 9 bases stayed unmatched. The CDR3 sequence is CASSRDRGQGEAFF. Written as DNA, the CDR3 is TGTGCCAGCAGTCGCGACAGGGGACAAGGTGAAGCTTTCTTT.

The chain employs TRBV27 and TRBJ2-1; perhaps TRBD1 as D (6 bases). CDR3 length: 14 residues. Germline lookup yields CDR1 MNHEY and CDR2 SMNVEV (reference sequence). V was clipped by 8 bases and J by 3 bases, with 14 bases between them. CDR3: CASQGQGRYNEQFF. The CDR3 DNA reads TGTGCCAGCCAGGGGCAGGGGCGCTACAATGAGCAGTTCTTC.

V is TRBV5-1 and J is TRBJ2-1; 7 nucleotides align to TRBD1. V was clipped by 5 bases and J by 3 bases; unmatched bases: 11. Germline lookup yields CDR1 SGHRS and CDR2 YFSETQ. The CDR3 is 16 amino acids. The CDR3, as DNA: TGCGCCAGCAGTCTAGGGGGCCCCTCCTACTACAATGAGCAGTTCTTC. It yields the protein CASSLGGPSYYNEQFF.

The CDR3 spells CASSQGWTGGSYEQYF. For the CDR3, the DNA is TGCGCCAGCAGCCAAGGGTGGACAGGGGGCTCCTACGAGCAGTACTTC. J is TRBJ2-7 and V is TRBV4-1, with TRBD1 identical over 10 bases. Germline CDR1 and CDR2: MGHRA and YSYEKL. The CDR3 runs 16 residues. Losses at the gene ends were 1 base for V and 0 bases for J; bases not matched to a gene: 3.

V usage is TRBV10-2 and J usage is TRBJ1-5; D uncertain. The CDR3 spans 14 residues. Trimming stripped 6 bases from V and 0 bases from J, with 9 bases between. Germline V gene sequence: CDR1 WSHSY, CDR2 SAAADI. The CDR3: CASRAGYSNQPQHF. The CDR3 bases are TGCGCCAGCAGGGCGGGTTATAGCAATCAGCCCCAGCATTTT.

The chain has TRBV7-6 and TRBJ2-1; 9 positions agree with TRBD2. The CDR3 loop spans 18 amino acids. V lost 2 bases to trimming and J lost 0 bases; unmatched junction nucleotides: 8. Germline CDR1 SGHVS, CDR2 FNYEAQ. Here the CDR3 DNA reads TGTGCCAGCAGCTTAAATATTCTAGCGGGGAGCTCCTACAATGAGCAGTTCTTC. Amino acid sequence: CASSLNILAGSSYNEQFF.

The CDR3 loop is CASSLGDSNQPQHF. In nucleotides, the CDR3 is TGTGCCAGCAGCTTAGGAGATAGCAATCAGCCCCAGCATTTT. This rearrangement joins TRBV7-9 to TRBJ1-5; D gene uncertain. V lost 1 base to trimming and J lost 0 bases, with 4 bases between them. Germline CDR1 SEHNR, CDR2 FQNEAQ (reference sequence). The CDR3 consists of 14 residues.

The V call is TRBV7-2, the J call TRBJ1-2; 7 bases map to TRBD1. Germline V CDR1 and CDR2: SGHTA, FQGNSA. V dropped 3 bases and J dropped 3; count of bases not matched to a gene: 4. There are 14 residues in the CDR3. The CDR3 here is CASSFNQGDYGYTF. The CDR3, as DNA: TGTGCCAGCAGCTTTAATCAGGGGGACTATGGCTACACCTTC.

The rearrangement joins TRBV27 to TRBJ2-7, with D perhaps TRBD1 (8 bases). The CDR3 extends over 17 amino acids. V dropped 2 bases and J dropped 2 bases, with 19 bases sitting between them. Germline CDR1 reads MNHEY; CDR2 reads SMNVEV (reference sequence). The CDR3, as DNA: TGTGCCAGCAGTTTACGCCGGACAGGGAGGGGGACCTACGAGCAGTACTTC. Protein: CASSLRRTGRGTYEQYF.

This chain uses TRBV29-1 with TRBJ1-1, with no clear D. Trimming took off 4 bases at V and 1 base at J, with 13 bases between the two ends. Germline CDR1 reads SQVTM; CDR2 reads ANQGSEA. The CDR3 sequence is 14 residues long. The CDR3: CSVVPGWGNTEAFF. In DNA form, the CDR3 reads TGCAGCGTTGTCCCGGGGTGGGGGAACACTGAAGCTTTCTTT.

The rearrangement joins TRBV5-8 to TRBJ2-7, with TRBD2 identical over 7 bases. With V trimmed by 2 bases and J by 3 bases, 8 bases remained unmatched. The CDR3 totals 15 residues. Germline CDR1 reads SGHTS; CDR2 reads YDEGEE. The CDR3 protein is CASSFPGSSGYEQYF. The CDR3 region has the DNA TGTGCCAGCAGCTTCCCCGGGTCTAGCGGCTACGAGCAGTACTTC.

CDR3 coding DNA: TGCAGCGTTGAAGGGTGGGGGGGCGACACCGGGGAGCTGTTTTTT. It translates to CSVEGWGGDTGELFF. The J gene is TRBJ2-2, the V gene TRBV29-1, with D possibly being TRBD2 (7 bases). With 1 base removed from V and 3 bases from J, the gap between germline ends came to 12 bases. The length of the CDR3 is 15 residues. The germline V gene encodes CDR1 SQVTM and CDR2 ANQGSEA.

This clone was seen a handful of times. The V gene is TRBV5-1, the J gene TRBJ2-3; no reliable D call. CDR3 length equals 12 residues. Germline CDR1 reads SGHRS; CDR2 reads YFSETQ. The V and J ends lost 2 bases and 6 bases respectively, with 7 bases between them. The CDR3: CASSFDSDTQYF. CDR3 nucleotide sequence: TGCGCCAGCAGCTTCGACTCGGATACGCAGTATTTT. Based on the CDR3 plus reference TRBV5-1 and TRBJ2-3, the full variable domain is KAGVTQTPRYLIKTRGQQVTLSCSPISGHRSVSWYQQTPGQGLQFLFEYFSETQRNKGNFPGRFSGRQFSNSRSEMNVSTLELGDSALYLCASSFDSDTQYFGPGTRLTVL.

The chain joins TRBV10-2 to TRBJ2-7, with D possibly being TRBD1 (8 bases). V was pared by 10 bases and J by 3 bases, with 19 bases between. From germline, CDR1 is WSHSY and CDR2 SAAADI. The CDR3 contains 14 residues. Here the CDR3 DNA reads TGCGCCACCTCTTCTAGCGGACAGGGCTACGAGCAGTACTTC. Protein: CATSSSGQGYEQYF.

The chain uses TRBV7-2 and TRBJ1-2; TRBD1 aligns across 11 bases. CDR1 is SGHTA and CDR2 is FQGNSA in the germline V gene. This CDR3 has 16 residues. The V segment lost 5 bases and the J segment 5 bases; nucleotides outside the gene matches: 10. DNA for the CDR3: TGTGCCAGCAGCCTGAACCCCGGGGACAGGGGGTATGGCTACACCTTC. Translation gives CASSLNPGDRGYGYTF.

This clone came up a few times. The rearrangement joins TRBV6-5 to TRBJ2-2; perhaps TRBD1 as D (6 bases). V lost 3 bases and J lost 7, with 12 bases in between. Germline lookup yields CDR1 MNHEY and CDR2 SVGAGI. The CDR3 covers 14 residues. CDR3 loop: CASSYTGLNGELFF. CDR3 in DNA: TGTGCCAGCAGTTATACAGGGCTGAACGGGGAGCTGTTTTTT.

The CDR3 region has the DNA TGTGCCAGCAGGCGGACTAGCGGGGGGCCCACCGGGGAGCTGTTTTTT. Translation gives CASRRTSGGPTGELFF. The chain links TRBV2 to TRBJ2-2; 14 bases map to TRBD2. Germline assignment: CDR1 SNHLY and CDR2 FYNNEI. This CDR3 region has 16 residues. V shed 6 bases, J shed 4 bases, and the junction held 4 bases outside the gene matches.

This clone was counted once. This chain connects TRBV19 to TRBJ2-7; a weak D match, TRBD1 (6 bases). V was cut by 5 bases and J by 4 bases, with 15 bases left in between. The CDR3 consists of 14 residues. Germline-derived CDR1 and CDR2 are LNHDA and SQIVND (reference sequence). The CDR3 protein is CASSFGEGVYEQYF. The CDR3 DNA reads TGTGCCAGTAGTTTCGGAGAGGGGGTATACGAGCAGTACTTC.

This chain connects TRBV10-3 to TRBJ2-3; 10 bases are a match to TRBD1. Trimming at V came to 8 bases and at J to 3 bases, leaving 11 bases not matched to a gene. CDR1 ENHRY and CDR2 SYGVKD come from the germline V gene. The CDR3 runs 16 residues. Here the CDR3 reads CAIGATPGQGTDTQYF. For the CDR3, the DNA is TGTGCCATCGGGGCGACCCCGGGACAGGGGACAGATACGCAGTATTTT.

The chain recombines TRBV6-4 with TRBJ2-7; D is undetermined. The CDR3 consists of 16 residues. Germline CDR1 and CDR2: MRHNA and SNTAGT. V lost 6 bases to trimming and J lost 2 bases, with 20 bases between them. CDR3 sequence (DNA): TGTGCCAGCAGAACCGACGTGAGGCCAGCCCCCTACGAGCAGTACTTC. Its protein is CASRTDVRPAPYEQYF.

This CDR3 is CAGQGLGYNEQFF. The CDR3 DNA reads as TGTGCCGGACAGGGTTTGGGCTACAATGAGCAGTTCTTC. V and J are TRBV6-1 and TRBJ2-1, with 8 bases aligning to TRBD1. Losses at the gene ends were 11 bases for V and 3 bases for J; bases not matched to a gene: 6. Germline CDR1 is MNHNS and CDR2 is SASEGT. There are 13 residues in the CDR3.